This T cell receptor (beta chain) was captured by sequencing in a study of T cells after yellow fever vaccination. TCRdb analysed the 5' RACE reads with MiXCR anew, one entry per CDR3 protein. The sample consists of a few hundred thousand distinct CDR3 sequences, 7.5% to 9.5% of them appearing once. V lost 0 bases and J 5 bases, leaving 23 bases between the germline ends. Germline CDR1 SGHRS, CDR2 YFSETQ. This CDR3 spans 18 amino acids. This clonotype has more than one count but fewer than ten. The chain joins TRBV5-1 to TRBJ2-5, with D maybe TRBD2 (6 bases). The sequenced sample was CD4+ T cells sorted from PBMCs, obtained 5 days after the yellow fever booster vaccination. This sequence was found in a man aged 18 to 29 who received the YFV17D yellow fever vaccine. CDR3: CASSLAWRGRNLRETQYF. In DNA, the CDR3 is TGCGCCAGCAGCTTGGCCTGGCGGGGCCGCAACCTTAGGGAGACCCAGTACTTC.